The text below deals with one T cell receptor (beta chain). The CDR3 runs to 14 residues. Germline assignment: CDR1 SGHRS and CDR2 YFSETQ. Trimming stripped 0 bases from V and 6 bases from J, with 12 bases between. Measured with immunoSEQ multiplex PCR; TCRdb has only the in-frame clones, and not every one. This table holds about 2 million clones, 85% to 95% found once. These data belong to a study of shared clonotypes between healthy human individuals. The V gene is TRBV5-1, the J gene TRBJ1-2; the D gene is possibly TRBD1 (5 bases). This sequence originates from a young man in good health. The sample comprised naive CD4+ T cells sorted from blood. Regarding subset: CD45RA+ positively selected. The CDR3 nucleotides are TGCGCCAGCAGCTTGGAAGCTCAGGGTCATGGCTACACCTTC. Translating gives CASSLEAQGHGYTF.